These 32 T cell receptor beta chains came from one sample sequenced in a study of human T cells and chemical hapten exposure (dated by TCRdb to the early 2020s). The time point tag for this specimen amounts to: patch test 3, about 24 weeks after DPC sensitization. Taken with the paper, the label for treatment or condition translates to: therapeutic diphenylcyclopropenone sensitization with weekly scalp DPC. The library was made by RACE. Sequenced using a NextSeq 500. TCRdb itself trimmed the public reads at Q25 with fastp, ran MiXCR and retained productive beta chains. Duplicate CDR3 protein sequences are folded into a single record with the most common DNA and genes. This sample gives roughly 130,000 distinct CDR3 sequences in total; around 10% of them show up just once. The ten largest account for approximately 2.5% of the sample. The starting material was whole blood, obtained in connection with sensitization to the hapten diphenylcyclopropenone (DPC). The receptors shown here come from a woman aged 45-65 years with alopecia areata. Some clones in this sample may be carry-over from other donors' samples.

Points on this clonotype: Sequence at one end of the junction differs from germline and may be a read error. The chain uses TRBV6-5 and TRBJ1-6; D might be TRBD1 (5 bases). The CDR3 is 17 residues long. CDR1 is MNHEY and CDR2 is SVGAGI in the germline V gene. CDR3 DNA: TGTGCCAGCAGTTACTCCAGGGAACGCTCCTATAATGCACCCCTCCACTTT. Amino acid sequence: CASSYSRERSYNAPLHF.

The sample holds many counts of this clonotype. This chain joins TRBV20-1 and TRBJ2-5; D may be TRBD1 (7 bases). V was cut by 2 bases and J by 4 bases, with 17 bases left in between. The CDR3 runs 15 residues. Per the germline V gene, CDR1 is DFQATT and CDR2 is SNEGSKA (reference sequence). The CDR3 nucleotides are TGCAGTGCTAGATCCCAGGACAGGCGGGGAGAGACCCAGTACTTC. It codes for CSARSQDRRGETQYF.

This clonotype was picked up many times. V is TRBV5-6 and J is TRBJ2-7; the match to TRBD2 covers 8 bases. The J segment lost 3 bases and the V segment lost 4 bases, leaving 3 bases of the junction unmatched. This CDR3 has 13 residues. Looked up from germline, CDR1 is SGHDT and CDR2 is YYEEEE. The CDR3 DNA reads as TGTGCCAGCAGCCAGACTAGCGTCTACGAGCAGTACTTC. Amino acids: CASSQTSVYEQYF.

This clonotype was observed many times. This chain links TRBV5-1 with TRBJ2-7; the D gene is possibly TRBD2 (5 bases). From germline, CDR1 is SGHRS and CDR2 YFSETQ. Trimming removed 1 base from V and 5 bases from J, with 7 bases in between. The CDR3 runs to 12 residues. CDR3 sequence (DNA): TGCGCCAGCAGCTTGAACGGGAACGAGCAGTACTTC. This sequence encodes CASSLNGNEQYF.

This clonotype was recorded a few times. The chain links TRBV7-3 to TRBJ2-2; 8 bases line up with TRBD1. Trimming cost V 4 bases and J 3 bases; bases outside gene matches: 13. This CDR3 has 18 amino acids. CDR1 is SGHTA and CDR2 is FQGTGA in the germline V gene. In nucleotides, the CDR3 is TGTGCCAGCAGCTCTTTACCCCGGACAGGGATAGACACCGGGGAGCTGTTTTTT. Translating it yields CASSSLPRTGIDTGELFF.

This clonotype was counted many times. The chain carries TRBV4-1 and TRBJ1-3, with D uncertain. This CDR3 contains 15 residues. V was pared by 4 bases and J by 0 bases, with 10 bases between. CDR1 and CDR2 from the germline V gene are MGHRA and YSYEKL. Here the CDR3 reads CASSPLWSSGNTIYF. The CDR3 DNA sequence: TGCGCCAGCAGCCCCCTGTGGAGCTCTGGAAACACCATATATTTT.

V is TRBV12-3 or TRBV12-4 and J is TRBJ1-1, with D perhaps matching TRBD1 (5 bases). There are 13 residues in the CDR3. Deletions cut 6 bases from V and 1 base from J, with 9 bases between. CDR3 sequence reads: CASREGRNTEAFF. The CDR3 DNA reads TGTGCCAGCAGGGAGGGACGGAACACTGAAGCTTTCTTT.

The V gene is TRBV6-5, the J gene TRBJ1-1; D is possibly TRBD1 (6 bases). The CDR3 loop spans 13 amino acids. CDR1 and CDR2 (germline): MNHEY, SVGAGI. Trimming removed 4 bases from V and 6 bases from J, with 12 bases in between. The CDR3 reads CASSLGGRAEAFF. Written as DNA, the CDR3 is TGTGCCAGCAGTTTAGGGGGTCGGGCTGAAGCTTTCTTT.

This clonotype was detected a few times. The rearrangement links TRBV20-1 to TRBJ2-7; 11 nucleotides match TRBD2. CDR1 and CDR2 from the germline V gene are DFQATT and SNEGSKA (reference sequence). J lost 4 bases, V lost 0 bases, and 8 bases had no gene match. CDR3 length: 16 residues. The chain's CDR3 is CSARDRASGRRYEQYF. The CDR3 region has the DNA TGCAGTGCTAGAGATCGGGCTAGCGGGAGGAGGTACGAGCAGTACTTC.

The chain is built from TRBV12-3 or TRBV12-4 and TRBJ1-2; TRBD1 matches at 9 bases. V lost 5 bases, J lost 2 bases, and 6 bases stayed unmatched. The CDR3 covers 15 residues. The CDR3 spells CASSPWTGENYGYTF. The CDR3 DNA follows: TGTGCCAGCAGTCCTTGGACAGGGGAGAACTATGGCTACACCTTC.

The gene calls are TRBV7-2 and TRBJ2-7, with D possibly matching TRBD1 (5 bases). CDR1 is SGHTA, CDR2 FQGNSA, per germline. The CDR3 extends over 12 amino acids. V was cut by 1 base and J by 9 bases, with 10 bases left in between. The CDR3 protein is CASSLDRTVQYF. DNA for the CDR3: TGTGCCAGCAGCTTAGACAGGACGGTGCAGTACTTC.

V usage is TRBV20-1 and J usage is TRBJ2-7; the match to TRBD1 covers 8 bases. V was pared by 3 bases and J by 1 base, with 11 bases of the junction left unmatched. This CDR3 has 16 residues. Germline V gene lookup returns CDR1 DFQATT and CDR2 SNEGSKA (reference sequence). The DNA of the CDR3 is TGCAGTGCTAGCTTGGGCAGGGGGCTTTGTTCCTACGAGCAGTACTTC. Amino acid sequence: CSASLGRGLCSYEQYF.

This clonotype was recorded a few times. V usage is TRBV29-1 and J usage is TRBJ2-7, with D possibly TRBD1 on 7 matching bases. The CDR3 runs to 13 residues. Per germline, CDR1 SQVTM and CDR2 ANQGSEA. Trimming cost V 4 bases and J 2 bases, with 12 bases left between them. In nucleotides, the CDR3 is TGCAGCGTTGCGGGGGACAGACCCTACGAGCAGTACTTC. Translating gives CSVAGDRPYEQYF.

J is TRBJ2-7 and V is TRBV2; D may be TRBD1 or TRBD2 (6 bases each). The germline V gene encodes CDR1 SNHLY and CDR2 FYNNEI. V lost 6 bases, J lost 2 bases, and 20 bases lay in between. This CDR3 region has 16 residues. The CDR3 loop is CASRRGEGGGPYEQYF. The CDR3 DNA sequence: TGTGCCAGCAGGAGAGGCGAAGGAGGGGGGCCCTACGAGCAGTACTTC.

This rearrangement joins TRBV28 to TRBJ2-7; weak D call: TRBD1 (6 bases). CDR1 MDHEN and CDR2 SYDVKM come from the germline V gene. Trimming took 6 bases from V and 7 from J, leaving 16 bases between them. The CDR3 spans 13 residues. CDR3 loop: CASSLGQWGEQYF. The CDR3 nucleotides are TGTGCCAGCAGCCTCGGACAGTGGGGGGAGCAGTACTTC.

The gene calls are TRBV7-2 and TRBJ1-6; D is undetermined. From germline, CDR1 is SGHTA and CDR2 FQGNSA. This CDR3 is 16 amino acids long. V was cut by 3 bases and J by 9 bases, with 18 bases left in between. The CDR3 loop is CASSFGKKPSPSPLHF. CDR3 nucleotide sequence: TGTGCCAGCAGCTTTGGGAAAAAGCCGTCCCCTTCACCCCTCCACTTT.

The chain joins TRBV6-2 or TRBV6-3 to TRBJ1-5, with D tentatively TRBD1 (5 bases). The CDR3 sequence is 12 residues long. The V end was cut by 6 bases, the J end by 11 bases, with 14 bases between. Germline V gene lookup returns CDR1 MNHEY and CDR2 SVGEGT. Written as DNA, the CDR3 is TGTGCCAGCAGCCAAATTTTAGGGGCCCAGCATTTT. It specifies CASSQILGAQHF.

The rearrangement links TRBV28 to TRBJ1-4, with D hard to call. There are 10 residues in the CDR3. Germline assignment: CDR1 MDHEN and CDR2 SYDVKM. V shed 4 bases and J shed 11 bases, with 5 bases lying between them. This chain's CDR3 is CASSSIKLFF. CDR3 nucleotide sequence: TGTGCCAGCAGTTCCATCAAACTGTTTTTT. Full variable domain (rest looked up from reference TRBV28 and TRBJ1-4): DVKVTQSSRYLVKRTGEKVFLECVQDMDHENMFWYRQDPGLGLRLIYFSYDVKMKEKGDIPEGYSVSREKKERFSLILESASTNQTSMYLCASSSIKLFFGSGTQLSVL.

This clonotype has just a few counts. V is TRBV6-5 and J is TRBJ1-2; the D gene is possibly TRBD1 (6 bases). The CDR3 length is 15 residues. V was trimmed by 2 bases and J by 1 base, leaving 11 bases between them. The germline gives CDR1 MNHEY, CDR2 SVGAGI. The CDR3 spells CASSYLDSDNYGYTF. CDR3 bases: TGTGCCAGCAGTTACCTGGACAGCGATAACTATGGCTACACCTTC.

The chain recombines TRBV10-3 with TRBJ1-1; D not resolved. Germline V gives CDR1 ENHRY, CDR2 SYGVKD. The V gene lost 7 bases and the J gene lost 1 base, with 13 bases spanning the gap. The length of the CDR3 is 14 residues. CDR3 sequence reads: CAITERARNTEAFF. In nucleotides, the CDR3 is TGTGCCATCACCGAGCGAGCGCGGAACACTGAAGCTTTCTTT.

V usage is TRBV20-1 and J usage is TRBJ2-3; perhaps TRBD2 as D (6 bases). V lost 1 base and J lost 15, with 17 bases in between. CDR1 and CDR2 from the germline V gene are DFQATT and SNEGSKA (reference sequence). CDR3 length equals 12 residues. The CDR3 reads CSARASRDSPYF. In DNA form, the CDR3 reads TGCAGTGCTAGAGCCTCCAGGGACTCCCCATATTTT.

This clonotype occurred a few times. The rearrangement uses TRBV9 and TRBJ1-2, with 7 bases identical to TRBD1. Germline lookup yields CDR1 SGDLS and CDR2 YYNGEE. Losses at the gene ends were 3 bases for V and 7 bases for J; bases not matched to a gene: 9. This CDR3 has 14 amino acids. CDR3 coding DNA: TGTGCCAGCAGCGCGGGGACAGATTTGGCTGGCTACACCTTC. Protein product: CASSAGTDLAGYTF.

This clonotype was counted at least ten times. This rearrangement joins TRBV5-5 to TRBJ2-3; the D gene is possibly TRBD2 (6 bases). The ends were cut back, 2 bases at V and 2 bases at J, with 15 bases in the middle. CDR1 is SGHKS and CDR2 is YYEKEE in the germline V gene (reference sequence). The CDR3 is 16 amino acids. CDR3 region: CASSLGGTGPTDTQYF. The DNA for the CDR3 is TGTGCCAGCAGCTTAGGCGGGACGGGGCCCACAGATACGCAGTATTTT.

This clonotype was found a few times. This sequence joins TRBV7-2 and TRBJ2-7; D remains ambiguous. The V end was cut by 5 bases, the J end by 0 bases, with 17 bases between. CDR1 is SGHTA and CDR2 is FQGNSA in the germline V gene. CDR3 length: 16 amino acids. CDR3 nucleotide sequence: TGTGCCAGCAGCCCCTCGCAGGACCGAAGCTCCTACGAGCAGTACTTC. Translation: CASSPSQDRSSYEQYF. The full variable domain, rest sourced from reference TRBV7-2 and TRBJ2-7, is GAGVSQSPSNKVTEKGKDVELRCDPISGHTALYWYRQSLGQGLEFLIYFQGNSAPDKSGLPSDRFSAERTGGSVSTLTIQRTQQEDSAVYLCASSPSQDRSSYEQYFGPGTRLTVT.

The V gene is TRBV7-2, the J gene TRBJ1-5, with D perhaps TRBD1 (5 bases). CDR1 is SGHTA, CDR2 FQGNSA, per germline. The germline V and J ends were trimmed by 3 bases and 0 bases, with 6 bases remaining between them. CDR3 length: 14 residues. DNA for the CDR3: TGTGCCAGCAGCTTCGACAGTAGCAATCAGCCCCAGCATTTT. It yields the protein CASSFDSSNQPQHF.

This clonotype was observed at least ten times. The chain has TRBV7-2 and TRBJ2-7; TRBD1 agrees at 8 bases. Germline CDR1 SGHTA, CDR2 FQGNSA. This CDR3 spans 15 amino acids. Trimming cost V 1 base and J 2 bases; bases outside gene matches: 4. The CDR3 region is CASSLEGDRTYEQYF. CDR3 in DNA: TGTGCCAGCAGCTTAGAGGGGGACAGGACCTACGAGCAGTACTTC.

This clonotype was seen more than once but under ten times. The chain has TRBV6-5 and TRBJ2-5, with 12 bases identical to TRBD2. The CDR3 is 17 residues long. Unmatched junction bases numbered 7, after V lost 2 bases and J lost 3 bases. Germline CDR1 reads MNHEY; CDR2 reads SVGAGI. CDR3 coding DNA: TGTGCCAGCAGTTACCATCGACTAGCGGGAGATGAAGAGACCCAGTACTTC. Protein: CASSYHRLAGDEETQYF.

This clonotype was recorded a few times. V usage is TRBV3-1 and J usage is TRBJ1-3; unclear D gene. Germline values: CDR1 LGHDT, CDR2 YNNKEL (reference sequence). V lost 1 base to trimming and J lost 0 bases, with 10 bases between them. This CDR3 spans 16 amino acids. CDR3 bases: TGTGCCAGCAGCCAAGGTGGACGGATCTCTGGAAACACCATATATTTT. Translation: CASSQGGRISGNTIYF.

This clonotype was seen once. Written as DNA, the CDR3 is TGCGCCAGCAGCCAGCCCACAGGGTTTAACACTGAAGCTTTCTTT. Translation gives CASSQPTGFNTEAFF. The chain has TRBV4-1 and TRBJ1-1; D is perhaps TRBD1 (6 bases). The CDR3 has 15 residues. Trimming pared 3 bases from V and 2 bases from J, leaving 13 bases between. Looked up from germline, CDR1 is MGHRA and CDR2 is YSYEKL.

This CDR3 is CASSHPPGGARSIHEQFF. The CDR3 nucleotides are TGTGCCAGCAGTCACCCCCCAGGGGGCGCGAGAAGTATCCATGAGCAGTTCTTC. V gene TRBV6-2 or TRBV6-3 combines with J gene TRBJ2-1; 8 bases line up with TRBD1. CDR3 length: 18 residues. Trimming removed 5 bases from V and 8 bases from J; junction bases left unmatched: 20. The germline CDR1 and CDR2 sequences are MNHEY and SVGEGT.

The chain joins TRBV18 to TRBJ1-5; the D is unclear. Germline lookup yields CDR1 KGHSH and CDR2 LQKENI. V was trimmed by 4 bases and J by 3 bases, leaving 16 bases between them. The length of the CDR3 is 16 residues. The CDR3 sequence is CASSLYAVGNNQPQHF. Written as DNA, the CDR3 is TGTGCCAGCTCACTATATGCGGTAGGGAACAATCAGCCCCAGCATTTT.

This chain connects TRBV29-1 to TRBJ2-7, with D possibly being TRBD1 (6 bases). This CDR3 is 13 amino acids long. Trimming stripped 1 base from V and 4 bases from J, with 11 bases between. CDR1 is SQVTM, CDR2 ANQGSEA, per germline. Written as DNA, the CDR3 is TGCAGCGTTGAAGTTGGGACACCGTACGAGCAGTACTTC. Amino acids: CSVEVGTPYEQYF.